A selection of T cell receptor beta chains follows, all from one sample in a study of blood T cell repertoires in COVID-19. Repertoires were generated with immunoSEQ multiplex PCR, while TCRdb's copy carries only in-frame clones and drops some. The sample has under 250,000 clones, roughly 86% seen once; the top ten hold about an eighth. The specimen sequenced was peripheral blood. Source of these receptors: a middle-aged woman with acute or convalescent COVID-19. Each CDR3 is given with its conserved first and last residue. D genes are given only for firm matches. Clone size is shown for a subset of rows, as once, few, many or a class of expanded clone.

V: TRBV20-1; D: TRBD2; size: .; J: TRBJ2-7; DNA: TGCAGTGCCGGGGAGGGATACGAGCAGTACTTC; CDR3: CSAGEGYEQYF
V: TRBV7-6; D: .; size: .; J: TRBJ2-3; DNA: TGTGCCAGCAGCACTCCCCCCGCCGGGAGAGTGGTAGGAGCAGATACGCAGTATTTT; CDR3: CASSTPPAGRVVGADTQYF
V: TRBV29-1; D: TRBD2; size: .; J: TRBJ2-1; DNA: TGCAGCGTTGAACAGCGGGAGGATCTTGAGCAGTTCTTC; CDR3: CSVEQREDLEQFF
V: TRBV24-1; D: .; size: .; J: TRBJ1-5; DNA: TGTGCCACCAGTGACAGGGGCATGGGCAATCAGCCCCAGCATTTT; CDR3: CATSDRGMGNQPQHF
V: TRBV5-1; D: TRBD1; size: .; J: TRBJ1-1; DNA: TGCGCCAGCAGCTTGTTGGGGACAGGGAACACTGAAGCTTTCTTT; CDR3: CASSLLGTGNTEAFF
V: TRBV9; D: .; size: .; J: TRBJ2-2; DNA: TGTGCCAGCCGCGGGGAGAGAACCGGGGAGCTGTTTTTT; CDR3: CASRGERTGELFF
V: TRBV10-3; D: .; size: few; J: TRBJ2-1; DNA: TGTGCCATCAGTGATATGGCCAATGAGCAGTTCTTC; CDR3: CAISDMANEQFF
V: TRBV7-9; D: .; size: .; J: TRBJ1-1; DNA: TGTGCCAGCAGCCCTCAAGGTGGGGAGTCCCCTGAAGCTTTCTTT; CDR3: CASSPQGGESPEAFF
V: TRBV30; D: .; size: .; J: TRBJ2-1; DNA: TGTGCCTACACGAGCGGTTGGGGAGTTGGTCGGGAGCAGTTCTTC; CDR3: CAYTSGWGVGREQFF
V: TRBV5-6; D: .; size: .; J: TRBJ1-1; DNA: TGTGCCAGCAGCTTCATTTTACAGGGAACTGAAGCTTTCTTT; CDR3: CASSFILQGTEAFF
V: TRBV7-6; D: TRBD2; size: .; J: TRBJ2-7; DNA: TGTGCCAGCAGCTCCGGGACTAGCGGATATGGAGAGCAGTACTTC; CDR3: CASSSGTSGYGEQYF
V: TRBV2; D: TRBD2; size: few; J: TRBJ2-7; DNA: TGTGCCAGCACGAGACAAGCGGGAGGGCCGGGCGAGCAGTACTTC; CDR3: CASTRQAGGPGEQYF
V: TRBV4-2; D: TRBD2; size: .; J: TRBJ2-3; DNA: TGTGCCAGCAGCCAAGAACTGTCAACTAGCGGGGGGAGACCAGATACGCAGTATTTT; CDR3: CASSQELSTSGGRPDTQYF
V: TRBV19; D: .; size: .; J: TRBJ1-6; DNA: TGTGCCAGTAGTATCACCAGGGATGTTTATAATTCACCCCTCCACTTT; CDR3: CASSITRDVYNSPLHF
V: TRBV7-2; D: TRBD2; size: .; J: TRBJ2-1; DNA: TGTGCCAGCAGCAAGGGGACTAGAGGCAATGAGCAGTTCTTC; CDR3: CASSKGTRGNEQFF